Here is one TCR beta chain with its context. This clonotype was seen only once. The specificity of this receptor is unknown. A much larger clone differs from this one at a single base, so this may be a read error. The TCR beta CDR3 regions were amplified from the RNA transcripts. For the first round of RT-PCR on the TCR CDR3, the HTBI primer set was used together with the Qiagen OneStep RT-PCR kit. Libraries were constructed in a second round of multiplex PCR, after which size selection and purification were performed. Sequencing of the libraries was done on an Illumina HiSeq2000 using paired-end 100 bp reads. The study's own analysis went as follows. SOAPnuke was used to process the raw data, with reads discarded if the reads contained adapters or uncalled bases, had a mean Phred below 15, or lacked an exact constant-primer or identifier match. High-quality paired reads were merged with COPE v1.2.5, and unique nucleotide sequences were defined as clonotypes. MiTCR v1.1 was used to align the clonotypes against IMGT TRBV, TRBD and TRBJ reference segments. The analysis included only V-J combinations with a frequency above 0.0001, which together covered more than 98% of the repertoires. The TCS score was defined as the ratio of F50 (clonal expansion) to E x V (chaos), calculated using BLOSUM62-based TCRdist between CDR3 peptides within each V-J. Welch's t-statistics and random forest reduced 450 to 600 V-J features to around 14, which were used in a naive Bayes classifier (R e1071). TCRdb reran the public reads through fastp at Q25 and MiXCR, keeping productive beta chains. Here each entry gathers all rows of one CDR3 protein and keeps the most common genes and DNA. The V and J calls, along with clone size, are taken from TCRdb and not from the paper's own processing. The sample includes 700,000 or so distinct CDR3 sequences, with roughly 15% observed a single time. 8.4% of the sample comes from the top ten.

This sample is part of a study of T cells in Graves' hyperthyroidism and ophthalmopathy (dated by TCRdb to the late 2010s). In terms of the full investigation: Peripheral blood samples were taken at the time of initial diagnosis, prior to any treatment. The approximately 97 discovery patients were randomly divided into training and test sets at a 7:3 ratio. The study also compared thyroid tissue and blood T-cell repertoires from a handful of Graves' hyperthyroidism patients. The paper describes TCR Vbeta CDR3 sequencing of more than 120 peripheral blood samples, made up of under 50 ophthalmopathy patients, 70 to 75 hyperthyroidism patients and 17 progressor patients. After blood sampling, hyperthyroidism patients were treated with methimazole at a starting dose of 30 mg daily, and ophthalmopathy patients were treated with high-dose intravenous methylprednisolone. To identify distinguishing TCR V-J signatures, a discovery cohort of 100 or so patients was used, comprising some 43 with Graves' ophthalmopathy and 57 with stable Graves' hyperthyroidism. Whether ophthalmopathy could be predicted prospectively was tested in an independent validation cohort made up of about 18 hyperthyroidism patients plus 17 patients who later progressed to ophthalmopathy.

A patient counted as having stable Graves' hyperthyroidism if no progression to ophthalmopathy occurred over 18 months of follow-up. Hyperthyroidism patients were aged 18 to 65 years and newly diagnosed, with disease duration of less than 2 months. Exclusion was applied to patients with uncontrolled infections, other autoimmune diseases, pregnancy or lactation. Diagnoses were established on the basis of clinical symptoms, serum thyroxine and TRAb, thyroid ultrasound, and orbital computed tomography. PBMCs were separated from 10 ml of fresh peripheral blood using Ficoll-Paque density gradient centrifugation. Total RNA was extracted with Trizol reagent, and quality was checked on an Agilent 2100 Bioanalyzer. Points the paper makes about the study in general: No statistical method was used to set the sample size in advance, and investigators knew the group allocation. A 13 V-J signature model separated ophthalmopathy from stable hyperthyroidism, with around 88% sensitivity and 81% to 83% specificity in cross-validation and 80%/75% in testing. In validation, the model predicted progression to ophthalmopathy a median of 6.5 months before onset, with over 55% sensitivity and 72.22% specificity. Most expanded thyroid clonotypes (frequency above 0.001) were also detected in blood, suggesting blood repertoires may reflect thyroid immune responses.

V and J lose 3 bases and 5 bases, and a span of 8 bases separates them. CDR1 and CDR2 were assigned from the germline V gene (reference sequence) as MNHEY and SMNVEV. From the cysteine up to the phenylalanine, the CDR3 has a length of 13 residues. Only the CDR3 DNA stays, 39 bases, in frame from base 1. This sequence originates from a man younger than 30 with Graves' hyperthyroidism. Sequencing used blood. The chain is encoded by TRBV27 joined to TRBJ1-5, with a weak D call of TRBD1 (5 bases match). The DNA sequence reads TGTGCCAGCAGTTTCGCAGGGTATCAGCCCCAGCATTTT. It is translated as CASSFAGYQPQHF.